A selection of T cell receptor beta chains follows, all from one sample in a study of spatial heterogeneity in lung cancer. Using its own MiXCR run on the 5' RACE reads, TCRdb lists one record per CDR3 protein. The sample yields approximately 21,000 distinct CDR3 sequences, approximately 3.3% seen once. The sample consisted of PBMCs, taken at surgery. Receptors originate from a female donor with early-stage non-small cell lung cancer. CDR3s include the opening cysteine and the closing phenylalanine or tryptophan. D genes are given only for firm matches. The size of a clone is reported for some rows only, either as once, few or many, or as a class for expanded clones.

V	size	D	J	length	DNA	CDR3
TRBV9	many	NA	TRBJ2-1	14	TGTGCCAGCAGCGTAGACCTTACGTCCAATGAGCAGTTCTTC	CASSVDLTSNEQFF
TRBV12-3/TRBV12-4	many	NA	TRBJ1-5	15	TGTGCCAGCAGCCCACGGACGGGTAGCAATCAGCCCCAGCATTTT	CASSPRTGSNQPQHF
TRBV27	many	NA	TRBJ1-6	17	TGTGCCAGCAGTCCCCGCGGCATAACAGGGTCGGTTTCACCCCTCCACTTT	CASSPRGITGSVSPLHF
TRBV5-4	NA	TRBD1	TRBJ1-1	13	TGTGCCAGCAGTGACAGGGGGAGGATTGAAGCTTTCTTT	CASSDRGRIEAFF
TRBV12-3/TRBV12-4	many	NA	TRBJ2-3	13	TGTGCCAGCAGTTTATGGGGAGAAGATACGCAGTATTTT	CASSLWGEDTQYF
TRBV30	many	NA	TRBJ1-5	15	TGTGCCTGGAGCAGCAGGGGATATAGCAATCAGCCCCAGCATTTT	CAWSSRGYSNQPQHF
TRBV4-1	many	NA	TRBJ2-2	13	TGCGCCAGCAGCCACGCTCCCCCCGGGGAGCTGTTTTTT	CASSHAPPGELFF
TRBV4-2	many	NA	TRBJ2-3	17	TGTGCCAGCAGCCAAGATCTACTGGAGGTGGGCCTAGATACGCAGTATTTT	CASSQDLLEVGLDTQYF
TRBV12-3/TRBV12-4	many	TRBD1	TRBJ2-3	14	TGTGCCAGCAGCCGACAGGGTAGGACAGATACGCAGTATTTT	CASSRQGRTDTQYF
TRBV9	many	NA	TRBJ1-1	13	TGTGCCAGCAGCGTGATGGAAAACACTGAAGCTTTCTTT	CASSVMENTEAFF